A selection of T cell receptor beta chains follows, all from one sample in a study of cytomegalovirus exposure and HLA in healthy donors. Sequencing was performed with immunoSEQ multiplex PCR; in TCRdb, only in-frame clones are kept and a portion is missing. Here the sample spans around 150,000 clones, about 90% being singletons. Material for sequencing was PBMCs. These receptors originate from a woman aged 30 to 39 in good health and CMV-seronegative. Each CDR3 is given with its conserved first and last residue. A D gene is named only where the DNA matches it firmly. Clone size appears in some rows only: once, few, many, or a class for an expanded clone.

v_gene	abundance	d_gene	j_gene	CDR3nt	CDR3aa
TRBV10-3	.	.	TRBJ1-2	TGTGCCATCAGTGATCTTTTTCTAGACTATGGCTACACCTTC	CAISDLFLDYGYTF
TRBV7-9	.	TRBD2	TRBJ2-7	TGTGCCAGCAGCTTACCCAGGGGGACTAGCAGCTCCTACGAGCAGTACTTC	CASSLPRGTSSSYEQYF
TRBV7-9	.	.	TRBJ1-1	TGTGCCAGCGGGGAGACAGGCTTGAACACTGAAGCTTTCTTT	CASGETGLNTEAFF
TRBV9	.	TRBD2	TRBJ2-7	TGTGCCAGCAGCGTAGAGGGAGACGAGCGGGGAGGCTCCTACGAGCAGTACTTC	CASSVEGDERGGSYEQYF
TRBV6-5	.	TRBD1	TRBJ1-1	TGTGCCAGCAGCAATACAGGGGGTCCGAACACTGAAGCTTTCTTT	CASSNTGGPNTEAFF
TRBV5-6	.	.	TRBJ1-5	TGTGCCAGCAGCTTGTATGGCAGCAATCAGCCCCAGCATTTT	CASSLYGSNQPQHF
TRBV14	few	.	TRBJ2-5	TGTGCCAGCAGTTCTTTGGTTCAACAAGAGACCCAGTACTTC	CASSSLVQQETQYF
TRBV27	.	.	TRBJ2-1	TGTGCCAGCAGTTTATTAGGGGTCTCGGAGGGCAATGGGCAGTTCTTC	CASSLLGVSEGNGQFF
TRBV27	.	.	TRBJ2-5	TGTGCCAGCAGTCCCCATGACCGGGGAGAGACCCAGTACTTC	CASSPHDRGETQYF
TRBV4-3	.	.	TRBJ1-2	TGCGCCAGCAGCCAAGATGTTGGAGGGATTGGAGGCTATGGCTACACCTTC	CASSQDVGGIGGYGYTF